This entry lists 29 T cell receptor beta chains sequenced from one sample in a study of molecular identifiers for immune sequencing clone quantification. TCRdb reprocessed the PCR reads with MiXCR, giving one entry per CDR3 protein. The table lists 300,000 to 400,000 distinct CDR3 sequences, about 22% of them singletons. Sequenced sample: naive CD8+ T cells from blood, with Jurkat cell RNA spiked in. Subset indicated: FACS-sorted CD8+CD4-CCR7+CD45RA+ naive T cells. These receptors were taken from a human donor in good health. Some libraries in this study had Jurkat cell RNA spiked in.

A note on this clonotype: With a much larger clone just one base away, this may be a read error. The V call is TRBV4-3, the J call TRBJ2-7; 8 nucleotides agree with TRBD2. The CDR3 contains 15 residues. Germline CDR1 reads LGHNA; CDR2 reads YSLEER. The CDR3 protein is CASSQEIAGSYEQHF. The DNA of the CDR3 is TGCGCCAGCAGCCAAGAGATAGCGGGAAGCTACGAGCAGCACTTC.

This clonotype was seen a few times. The chain employs TRBV6-2 or TRBV6-3 and TRBJ2-5; 13 bases line up with TRBD2. Trimming at V came to 0 bases and at J to 4 bases, leaving 2 bases not matched to a gene. The germline gives CDR1 MNHEY, CDR2 SVGEGT. The CDR3 is made up of 16 amino acids. In nucleotides, the CDR3 is TGTGCCAGCAGTTACTCACTAGCGGGAGGGGGAGAGACCCAGTACTTC. Encoded protein: CASSYSLAGGGETQYF.

A remark on this clonotype: This sequence may be a read error, since a much larger clone differs from it by one base. CDR3 coding DNA: TGCGCCAGCAGCTTGGATTACCAACTTACCATTTCGAACACTGAAGCTCTCTTT. Translated: CASSLDYQLTISNTEALF. The chain links TRBV5-1 to TRBJ1-1; D gene uncertain. The CDR3 covers 18 residues. Germline V gene data show CDR1 as SGHRS and CDR2 as YFSETQ.

In the case of this clonotype: The CDR3 ends on some other residue instead of the conserved phenylalanine or tryptophan, so this is likely a read error. The chain employs TRBV6-5 and TRBJ1-5; perhaps TRBD1 as D (6 bases). The V gene's germline CDR1 is MNHEY and CDR2 SVGAGI. The CDR3 totals 14 residues. V gave up 6 bases and J gave up 4 bases, with 13 bases separating them. CDR3 DNA sequence: TGTGCCAGCAGAGAGGACAGTCGAAATCAGCCCCAGCATTCT. Protein sequence: CASREDSRNQPQHS.

This clonotype has a handful of counts. The V and J genes are TRBV29-1 and TRBJ2-1; no clear D. The germline V gene has CDR1 SQVTM and CDR2 ANQGSEA. V was cut by 5 bases and J by 8 bases, with 13 bases left in between. CDR3 length: 12 residues. In DNA form, the CDR3 reads TGCAGCGTTAAGACCAGGTACGATGAGCAGTTCTTC. Amino acids: CSVKTRYDEQFF.

This clonotype was seen repeatedly, ten times or more. This chain links TRBV14 with TRBJ2-2; perhaps TRBD1 as D (6 bases). Germline V gene sequence: CDR1 SGHDN, CDR2 FVKESK. CDR3 length: 17 amino acids. Trimming shortened V by 0 bases and J by 2 bases, and 13 bases separated the two germline ends. The CDR3 protein is CASSQDLRTVNTGELFF. DNA of the CDR3: TGTGCCAGCAGCCAAGATCTTCGGACAGTCAACACCGGGGAGCTGTTTTTT.

This clonotype has a count of ten or more. V gene TRBV20-1 combines with J gene TRBJ2-7; D is possibly TRBD2 (5 bases). Trimming shortened V by 6 bases and J by 2 bases, and 14 bases separated the two germline ends. There are 13 residues in the CDR3. Germline V gene lookup returns CDR1 DFQATT and CDR2 SNEGSKA (reference sequence). DNA of the CDR3: TGCAGTGCGAAAGAAATTAGCGCCTACGAGCAGTACTTC. It translates to CSAKEISAYEQYF.

Note on this clonotype: A much bigger clone sits one base away, suggesting this may be a read error. The rearrangement uses TRBV6-2 or TRBV6-3 and TRBJ1-2, with D perhaps matching TRBD1 (6 bases). The germline V gene encodes CDR1 MNHEY and CDR2 SVGEGT. The CDR3 totals 14 residues. The CDR3 sequence is CVSRTRDINYGYTF. CDR3 coding DNA: TGTGTCAGCAGAACGCGGGACATAAACTATGGCTACACCTTC.

In this sample, this clonotype turned up a few times. The gene calls are TRBV30 and TRBJ1-1; TRBD1 might be the D (6 bases). The CDR3 runs to 12 residues. CDR1 and CDR2 (germline): GTSNPN, SVGIG (reference sequence). Deletions cut 8 bases from V and 6 bases from J, with 16 bases between. The CDR3 region has the DNA TGTGCCCTCGATGGGGGGGCCGCTGAAGCTTTCTTT. Translating it yields CALDGGAAEAFF. The entire variable domain, with the rest obtained from reference TRBV30 and TRBJ1-1, is as follows: SQTIHQWPATLVQPVGSPLSLECTVEGTSNPNLYWYRQAAGRGLQLLFYSVGIGQISSEVPQNLSASRPQDRQFILSSKKLLLSDSGFYLCALDGGAAEAFFGQGTRLTVV.

Regarding this clonotype: The junction and the germline gene differ at one end; a read error may be behind it. V is TRBV6-5 and J is TRBJ1-1; tentative D call: TRBD1 (5 bases). Germline V CDR1 and CDR2: MNHEY, SVGAGI. The CDR3 totals 16 residues. The CDR3 sequence: CANSYIRTGGEPETFF. In DNA, the CDR3 is TGTGCCAACAGTTACATCCGCACAGGAGGTGAACCTGAAACTTTCTTT.

The V and J genes are TRBV4-1 and TRBJ1-2; 9 bases are a match to TRBD1. Germline V lookup: CDR1 MGHRA, CDR2 YSYEKL. The CDR3 totals 17 residues. V shed 0 bases and J 5 bases; nucleotides not matched to a gene: 10. The CDR3 loop reads CASSQDGTGSIGYGYTF. The DNA of the CDR3 is TGCGCCAGCAGCCAAGATGGGACAGGGAGCATTGGGTATGGCTACACCTTC.

Of note for this clonotype: A single base separates this from a much larger clone, so it may be a read error. The chain couples TRBV6-5 to TRBJ1-4; no definite D call. The CDR3 is made up of 13 amino acids. CDR1 MNHEY and CDR2 SVGAGI come from the germline V gene. The CDR3 region is CASSLGGIEKLLF. Written as DNA, the CDR3 is TGTGCCAGCAGTTTGGGAGGGATTGAAAAACTGCTTTTT.

In the case of this clonotype: A much larger clone differs from this one at a single base, so this may be a read error. The CDR3 sequence: CAGRGLLTDTQYF. CDR3 DNA: TGTGCCGGCAGGGGGCTCCTCACAGATACGCAGTATTTT. The chain joins TRBV2 to TRBJ2-3, with TRBD1 matching over 8 bases. The CDR3 length is 13 residues. Per germline, CDR1 SNHLY and CDR2 FYNNEI. Full variable domain (outside the CDR3, taken from reference TRBV2 and TRBJ2-3): EPEVTQTPSHQVTQMGQEVILRCVPISNHLYFYWYRQILGQKVEFLVSFYNNEISEKSEIFDDQFSVERPDGSNFTLKIRSTKLEDSAMYFCAGRGLLTDTQYFGPGTRLTVL.

V and J are TRBV6-5 and TRBJ2-2; D not certain. Looked up from germline, CDR1 is MNHEY and CDR2 is SVGAGI. Trimming removed 0 bases at V and 4 bases at J, with 12 bases between. This CDR3 comprises 16 residues. CDR3 DNA sequence: TGTGCCAGCAGTTACTCTTCCGGGTCGGGCACCGGGGAGCTGTTTTTT. This translates into CASSYSSGSGTGELFF.

The chain carries TRBV28 and TRBJ2-1; 10 bases line up with TRBD2. Trimming took 6 bases from V and 3 from J; bases not matched to a gene: 5. Germline CDR1 is MDHEN and CDR2 is SYDVKM. The CDR3 runs to 15 residues. The CDR3, as DNA: TGTGCCAGCAGAAAAGGGACTAGCGACTACAATGAGCAGTTCTTC. Translated, it gives CASRKGTSDYNEQFF.

About this clonotype itself: A much larger clone lies a single base off, so this may be a read error. The CDR3 bases are TGTGCCAGCAGTTTGGGGTTCACAGATACGCACTATTTT. Its protein product is CASSLGFTDTHYF. This chain connects TRBV28 to TRBJ2-3; D gene uncertain. Germline CDR1 and CDR2: MDHEN and SYDVKM. The CDR3 is made up of 13 amino acids.

This clonotype was detected ten times or more. The V and J genes are TRBV6-2 or TRBV6-3 and TRBJ2-5, with 7 bases aligning to TRBD2. Germline loops: CDR1 MNHEY, CDR2 SVGEGT. V lost 2 bases and J lost 4; bases outside the gene matches: 4. This CDR3 has 14 residues. CDR3 region: CASSYTGEGETQYF. CDR3 coding DNA: TGTGCCAGCAGTTACACTGGGGAGGGAGAGACCCAGTACTTC.

This chain connects TRBV4-1 to TRBJ1-1; D remains ambiguous. Germline assignment: CDR1 MGHRA and CDR2 YSYEKL. This CDR3 is built from 16 residues. The V and J ends lost 2 bases and 10 bases respectively, with 23 bases between them. In DNA form, the CDR3 reads TGCGCCAGCAGCCAACGTACGGCGCAGCTGAACGCTGGAGCTTTCTTT. Its translation: CASSQRTAQLNAGAFF.

There are a few counts of this clonotype. The rearrangement links TRBV12-3 or TRBV12-4 to TRBJ1-6, with 8 bases identical to TRBD1. Germline trimming cut 6 bases from V and 5 bases from J; bases unmatched to any gene: 6. The CDR3 loop spans 15 amino acids. The CDR3 coding sequence is TGTGCCAGCAGAGAAATGACAGGGGATAATTCACCCCTCCACTTT. Translating gives CASREMTGDNSPLHF.

The V gene is TRBV4-3, the J gene TRBJ2-7; TRBD2 aligns across 8 bases. The ends lost 0 bases at V and 2 bases at J; junction bases unmatched: 6. Germline lookup yields CDR1 LGHNA and CDR2 YSLEER. The CDR3 has 16 amino acids. The CDR3 loop reads CASSQDVAGITYEQYF. DNA for the CDR3: TGCGCCAGCAGCCAAGACGTAGCGGGAATAACCTACGAGCAGTACTTC.

This clonotype was seen a few times. This chain joins TRBV2 and TRBJ2-3; D call uncertain. Germline V gene data show CDR1 as SNHLY and CDR2 as FYNNEI. CDR3 length: 16 residues. The V end lost 3 bases, the J end lost 1 base, and 14 bases lay between the germline ends. CDR3 in DNA: TGTGCCAGCAGTGATCTGGCGCCAGACCGCACAGATACGCAGTATTTT. It is translated as CASSDLAPDRTDTQYF.

In its sample, this clonotype was seen a few times. Its ends do not fully match the called genes, so a read error is possible. The V call is TRBV5-1, the J call TRBJ1-5; unclear D gene. The CDR3 has 13 residues. CDR1 is SGHRS, CDR2 YFSETQ, per germline. The CDR3 loop is CASSLVGNQRQHF. DNA of the CDR3: TGCGCCAGCAGCTTGGTAGGGAATCAGCGCCAGCATTTT.

This clonotype appeared a few times. V usage is TRBV7-3 and J usage is TRBJ2-5, with 11 bases matching TRBD2. The germline V gene has CDR1 SGHTA and CDR2 FQGTGA. V trimming: 5 bases; J trimming: 4 bases; junction bases outside the gene matches: 3. This CDR3 region has 14 residues. DNA for the CDR3: TGTGCCAGCAGCACTGGGACTAGCGGAGAGACCCAGTACTTC. As protein: CASSTGTSGETQYF.

A few counts support this clonotype. The chain is built from TRBV29-1 and TRBJ2-7, with D tentatively TRBD2 (6 bases). The CDR3 runs to 13 residues. CDR1 SQVTM and CDR2 ANQGSEA come from the germline V gene. Trimming removed 7 bases at V and 2 bases at J, with 15 bases between. CDR3 sequence reads: CSACEGLTYEQYF. The CDR3 DNA reads TGCAGCGCCTGTGAGGGACTTACCTACGAGCAGTACTTC.

The V gene is TRBV11-2, the J gene TRBJ2-5; a possible D gene is TRBD2 (5 bases). Trimming took 1 base from V and 2 from J, leaving 17 bases between them. The germline gives CDR1 SGHAT, CDR2 FQNNGV. CDR3 length: 17 residues. DNA for the CDR3: TGTGCCAGCAGCTTAGGGTATTTCGAGCGGAGACAAGAGACCCAGTACTTC. It codes for CASSLGYFERRQETQYF. The full variable domain, its missing parts supplied by reference TRBV11-2 and TRBJ2-5, is EAGVAQSPRYKIIEKRQSVAFWCNPISGHATLYWYQQILGQGPKLLIQFQNNGVVDDSQLPKDRFSAERLKGVDSTLKIQPAKLEDSAVYLCASSLGYFERRQETQYFGPGTRLLVL.

This clonotype occurred a few times. V gene TRBV28 combines with J gene TRBJ1-4; TRBD1 is a possible D gene (5 bases). V was pared by 6 bases and J by 5 bases, with 13 bases between. Per germline, CDR1 MDHEN and CDR2 SYDVKM. The CDR3 covers 14 residues. The CDR3 loop is CASSPRVENEKLFF. The CDR3 DNA follows: TGTGCCAGCAGCCCCAGGGTAGAGAATGAAAAACTGTTTTTT.

V and J are TRBV6-1 and TRBJ2-6; D gene uncertain. V was shortened by 8 bases and J by 2 bases, with 10 bases between the two germline ends. This CDR3 contains 14 residues. Per germline, CDR1 MNHNS and CDR2 SASEGT. CDR3 protein: CASRMTTGANVLTF. The CDR3, as DNA: TGTGCCAGCCGGATGACGACTGGGGCCAACGTCCTGACTTTC.

Turning to this clonotype: Possible read error: a much larger clone is one base away. This chain links TRBV12-3 or TRBV12-4 with TRBJ1-1; 7 bases are a match to TRBD1. The CDR3 covers 15 residues. The CDR3 DNA sequence: TGTGCCAGCAGTTCCCTCGGCAGGGGGAACGCTGAAGCTTTCTTT. Its translation is CASSSLGRGNAEAFF.

Ten or more counts support this clonotype. The chain employs TRBV12-5 and TRBJ1-1, with D unresolved. The CDR3 covers 14 residues. V lost 1 base and J 3 bases, leaving 9 bases between the germline ends. Germline-derived CDR1 and CDR2 are LGHNT and FRNRAP. The CDR3 spells CASGLGVLHTEAFF. For the CDR3, the DNA is TGTGCTAGTGGTTTGGGGGTTTTGCACACTGAAGCTTTCTTT.